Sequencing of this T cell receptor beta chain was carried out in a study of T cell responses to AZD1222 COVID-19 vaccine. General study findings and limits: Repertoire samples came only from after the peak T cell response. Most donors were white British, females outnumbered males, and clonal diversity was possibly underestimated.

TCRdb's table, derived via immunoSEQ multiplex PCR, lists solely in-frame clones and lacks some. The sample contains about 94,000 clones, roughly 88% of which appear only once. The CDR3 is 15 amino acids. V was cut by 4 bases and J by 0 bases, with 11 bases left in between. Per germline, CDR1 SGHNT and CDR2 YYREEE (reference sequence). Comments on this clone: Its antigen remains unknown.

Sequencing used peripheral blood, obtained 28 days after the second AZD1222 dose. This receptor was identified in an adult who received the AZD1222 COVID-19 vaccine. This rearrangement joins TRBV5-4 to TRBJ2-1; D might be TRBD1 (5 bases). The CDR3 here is CASSQGDISYNEQFF. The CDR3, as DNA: TGTGCCAGCAGCCAAGGGGATATCTCCTACAATGAGCAGTTCTTC. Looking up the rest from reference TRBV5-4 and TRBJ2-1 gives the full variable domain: ETGVTQSPTHLIKTRGQQVTLRCSSQSGHNTVSWYQQALGQGPQFIFQYYREEENGRGNFPPRFSGLQFPNYSSELNVNALELDDSALYLCASSQGDISYNEQFFGPGTRLTVL.